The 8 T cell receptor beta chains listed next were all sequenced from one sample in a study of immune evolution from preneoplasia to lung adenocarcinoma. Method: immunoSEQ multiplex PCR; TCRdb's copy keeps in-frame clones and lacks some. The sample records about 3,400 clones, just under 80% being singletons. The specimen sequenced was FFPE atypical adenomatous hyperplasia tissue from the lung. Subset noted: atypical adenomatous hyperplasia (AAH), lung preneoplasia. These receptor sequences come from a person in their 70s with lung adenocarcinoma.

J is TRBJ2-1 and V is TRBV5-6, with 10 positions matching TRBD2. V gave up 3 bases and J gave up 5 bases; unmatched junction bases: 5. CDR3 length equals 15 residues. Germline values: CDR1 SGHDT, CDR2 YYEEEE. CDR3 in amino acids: CASSSTGLANNEQFF. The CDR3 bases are TGTGCCAGCAGCTCCACGGGACTAGCGAACAATGAGCAGTTCTTC.

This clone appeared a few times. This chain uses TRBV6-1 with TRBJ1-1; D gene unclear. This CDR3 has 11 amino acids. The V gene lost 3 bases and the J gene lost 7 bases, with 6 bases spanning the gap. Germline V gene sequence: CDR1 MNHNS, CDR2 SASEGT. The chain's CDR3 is CASSEQVEAFF. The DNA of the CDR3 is TGTGCCAGCAGTGAGCAAGTTGAAGCTTTCTTT.

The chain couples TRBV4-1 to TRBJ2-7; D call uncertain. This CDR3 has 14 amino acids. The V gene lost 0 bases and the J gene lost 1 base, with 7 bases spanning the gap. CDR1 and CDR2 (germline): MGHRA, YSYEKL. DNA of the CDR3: TGCGCCAGCAGCCAAGAAAGGGAATCCTACGAGCAGTACTTC. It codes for CASSQERESYEQYF.

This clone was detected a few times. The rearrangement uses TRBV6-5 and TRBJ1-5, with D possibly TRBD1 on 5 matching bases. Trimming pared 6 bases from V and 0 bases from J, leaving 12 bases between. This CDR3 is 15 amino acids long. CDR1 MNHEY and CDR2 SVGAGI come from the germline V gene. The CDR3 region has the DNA TGTGCCAGCAGCCCGGACACCAATAGCAATCAGCCCCAGCATTTT. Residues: CASSPDTNSNQPQHF.

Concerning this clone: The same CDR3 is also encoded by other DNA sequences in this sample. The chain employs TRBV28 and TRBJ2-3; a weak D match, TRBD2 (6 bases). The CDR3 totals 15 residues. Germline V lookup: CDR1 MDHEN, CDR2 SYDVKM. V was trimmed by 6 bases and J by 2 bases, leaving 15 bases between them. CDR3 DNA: TGTGCCAGCAGCCTGCCTTCGGGACTCACAGATACGCAGTATTTT. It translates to CASSLPSGLTDTQYF.

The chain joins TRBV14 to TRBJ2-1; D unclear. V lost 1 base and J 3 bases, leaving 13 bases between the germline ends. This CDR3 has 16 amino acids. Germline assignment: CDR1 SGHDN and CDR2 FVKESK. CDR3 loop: CASSQVIAVGYNEQFF. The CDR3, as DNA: TGTGCCAGCAGCCAAGTAATTGCGGTCGGCTACAATGAGCAGTTCTTC.

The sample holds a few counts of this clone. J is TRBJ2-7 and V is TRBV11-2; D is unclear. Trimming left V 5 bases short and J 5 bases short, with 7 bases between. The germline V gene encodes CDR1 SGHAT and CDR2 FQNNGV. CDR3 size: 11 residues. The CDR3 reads CASSHMDEQYF. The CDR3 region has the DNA TGTGCCAGCAGCCACATGGACGAGCAGTACTTC.

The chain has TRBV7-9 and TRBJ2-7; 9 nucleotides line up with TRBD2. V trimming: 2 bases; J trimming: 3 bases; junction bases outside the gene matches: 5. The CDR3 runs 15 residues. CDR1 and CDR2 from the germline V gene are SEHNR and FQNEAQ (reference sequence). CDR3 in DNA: TGTGCCAGCAGCTTAAATGTAGCGGGAGACTACGAGCAGTACTTC. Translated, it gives CASSLNVAGDYEQYF. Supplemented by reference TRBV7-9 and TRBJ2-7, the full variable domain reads DTGVSQNPRHKITKRGQNVTFRCDPISEHNRLYWYRQTLGQGPEFLTYFQNEAQLEKSRLLSDRFSAERPKGSFSTLEIQRTEQGDSAMYLCASSLNVAGDYEQYFGPGTRLTVT.